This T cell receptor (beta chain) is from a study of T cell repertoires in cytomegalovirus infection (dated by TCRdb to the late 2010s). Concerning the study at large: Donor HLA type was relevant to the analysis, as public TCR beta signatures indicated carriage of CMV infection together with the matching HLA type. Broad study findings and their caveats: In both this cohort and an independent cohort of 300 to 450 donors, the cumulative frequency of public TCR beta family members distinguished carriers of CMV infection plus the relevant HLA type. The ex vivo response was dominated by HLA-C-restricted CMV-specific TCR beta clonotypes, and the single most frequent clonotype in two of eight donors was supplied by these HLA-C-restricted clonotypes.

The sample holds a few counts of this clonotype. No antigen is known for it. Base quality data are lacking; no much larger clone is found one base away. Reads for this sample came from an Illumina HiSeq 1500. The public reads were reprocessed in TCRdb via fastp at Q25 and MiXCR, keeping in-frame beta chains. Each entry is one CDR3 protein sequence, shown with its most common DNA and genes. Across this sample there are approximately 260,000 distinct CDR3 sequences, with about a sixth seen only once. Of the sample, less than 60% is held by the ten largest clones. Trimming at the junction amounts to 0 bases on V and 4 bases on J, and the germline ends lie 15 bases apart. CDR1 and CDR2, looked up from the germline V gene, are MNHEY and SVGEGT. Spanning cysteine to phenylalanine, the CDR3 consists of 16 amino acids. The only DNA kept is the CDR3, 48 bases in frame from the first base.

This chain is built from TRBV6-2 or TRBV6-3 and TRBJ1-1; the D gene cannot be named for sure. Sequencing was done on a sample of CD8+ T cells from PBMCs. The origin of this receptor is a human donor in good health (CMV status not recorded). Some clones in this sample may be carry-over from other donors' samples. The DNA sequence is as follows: TGTGCCAGCAGTTACTCGAGAATTGGCGAGGGCACTGAAGCTTTCTTT. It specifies CASSYSRIGEGTEAFF.